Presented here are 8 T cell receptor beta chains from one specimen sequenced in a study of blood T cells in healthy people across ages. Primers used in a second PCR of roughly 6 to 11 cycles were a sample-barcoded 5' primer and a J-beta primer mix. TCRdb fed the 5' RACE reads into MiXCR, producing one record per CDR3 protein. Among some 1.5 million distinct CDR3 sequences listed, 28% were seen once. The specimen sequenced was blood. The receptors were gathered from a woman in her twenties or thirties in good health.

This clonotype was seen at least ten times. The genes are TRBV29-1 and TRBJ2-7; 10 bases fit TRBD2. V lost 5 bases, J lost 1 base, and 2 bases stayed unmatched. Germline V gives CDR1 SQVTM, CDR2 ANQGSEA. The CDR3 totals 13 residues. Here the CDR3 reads CSVSGRASYEQYF. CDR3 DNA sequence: TGCAGCGTTAGCGGGAGGGCGTCCTACGAGCAGTACTTC.

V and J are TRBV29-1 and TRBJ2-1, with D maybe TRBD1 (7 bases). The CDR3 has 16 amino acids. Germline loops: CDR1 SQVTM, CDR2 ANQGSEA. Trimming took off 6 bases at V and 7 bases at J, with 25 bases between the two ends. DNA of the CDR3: TGCAGCGTCGGGCTGAGGGGCAGGGGGGCAATGAATGAGCAGTTCTTC. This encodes CSVGLRGRGAMNEQFF.

The CDR3 coding sequence is TGCAGCGTTGAAGGGGGGGCCCAGGGCTACACCTTC. Amino acids: CSVEGGAQGYTF. The chain has TRBV29-1 and TRBJ1-2, with a weak D call TRBD1 (6 bases). This CDR3 comprises 12 residues. The germline V gene encodes CDR1 SQVTM and CDR2 ANQGSEA. V gave up 1 base and J gave up 8 bases, with 11 bases separating them.

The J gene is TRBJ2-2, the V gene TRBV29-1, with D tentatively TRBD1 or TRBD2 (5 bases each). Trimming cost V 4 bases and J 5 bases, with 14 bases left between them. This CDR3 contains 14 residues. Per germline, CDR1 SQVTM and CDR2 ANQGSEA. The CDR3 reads CSVAGPSRTGELFF. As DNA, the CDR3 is TGCAGCGTTGCGGGGCCCTCGAGGACCGGGGAGCTGTTTTTT.

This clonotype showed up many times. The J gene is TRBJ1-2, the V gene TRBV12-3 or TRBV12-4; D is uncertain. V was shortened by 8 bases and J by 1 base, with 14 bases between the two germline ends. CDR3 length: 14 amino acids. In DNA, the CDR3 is TGTGCCAGCTCGGGTCAGGCTTTTAACTATGGCTACACCTTC. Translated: CASSGQAFNYGYTF.

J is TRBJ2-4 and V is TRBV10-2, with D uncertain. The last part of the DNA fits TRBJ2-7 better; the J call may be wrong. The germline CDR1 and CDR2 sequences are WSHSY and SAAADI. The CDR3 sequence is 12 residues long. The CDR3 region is CASSHIAYEQYF. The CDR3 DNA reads TGCGCCAGCAGCCACATCGCCTACGAGCAGTACTTC.

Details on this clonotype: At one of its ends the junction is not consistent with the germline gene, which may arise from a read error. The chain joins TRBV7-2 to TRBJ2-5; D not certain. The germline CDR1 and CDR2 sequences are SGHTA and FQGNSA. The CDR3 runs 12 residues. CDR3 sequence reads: CASSLGFETQYF. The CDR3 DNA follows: TGCGCCAGCAGCTTGGGTTTCGAGACCCAGTACTTC. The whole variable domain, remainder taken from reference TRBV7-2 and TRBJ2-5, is GAGVSQSPSNKVTEKGKDVELRCDPISGHTALYWYRQSLGQGLEFLIYFQGNSAPDKSGLPSDRFSAERTGGSVSTLTIQRTQQEDSAVYLCASSLGFETQYFGPGTRLLVL.

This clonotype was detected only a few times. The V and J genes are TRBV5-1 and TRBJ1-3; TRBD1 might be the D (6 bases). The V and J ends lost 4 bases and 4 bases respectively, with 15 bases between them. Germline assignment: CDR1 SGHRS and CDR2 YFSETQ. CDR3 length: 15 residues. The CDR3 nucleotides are TGCGCCAGCAGCGCTGGGACAATCGAAGGAAACACCATATATTTT. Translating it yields CASSAGTIEGNTIYF.